This passage covers 21 T cell receptor beta chains from one sample sequenced in a study of blood T cells in healthy people across ages. A second PCR, run for about 7 to 11 cycles, used a sample-barcoded 5' primer plus a J-beta primer mix. TCRdb ran MiXCR on the 5' RACE reads and lists one entry per CDR3 protein. The table has about 1 million distinct CDR3 sequences, less than 50% seen once. Sequencing was done on a sample of blood. These receptors all stem from a woman in her sixties or seventies in good health.

V is TRBV2 and J is TRBJ1-5; D is perhaps TRBD1 (5 bases). Germline values: CDR1 SNHLY, CDR2 FYNNEI. The CDR3 covers 15 residues. With 9 bases removed from V and 4 bases from J, the gap between germline ends came to 19 bases. CDR3 sequence reads: CASWPGDSKNQPQHF. As DNA, the CDR3 is TGTGCCAGTTGGCCCGGAGACAGCAAAAATCAGCCCCAGCATTTT.

This clonotype was detected only a few times. The chain couples TRBV19 to TRBJ1-6; D is perhaps TRBD1 (6 bases). Between the trimmed V and J ends, which lost 3 bases and 11 bases, there was a span of 14 bases. Germline V gene data show CDR1 as LNHDA and CDR2 as SQIVND (reference sequence). This CDR3 region has 14 residues. DNA of the CDR3: TGTGCCAGTAGTATTGGGGACAATTCGGCACCCCTCCACTTT. Protein: CASSIGDNSAPLHF.

V is TRBV3-1 and J is TRBJ1-2, with D possibly being TRBD1 (5 bases). CDR1 and CDR2 from the germline V gene are LGHDT and YNNKEL (reference sequence). V was cut by 4 bases and J by 4 bases, with 13 bases left in between. The CDR3 is made up of 14 amino acids. CDR3 loop: CASSPGRGSYGYTF. CDR3 coding DNA: TGTGCCAGCAGCCCTGGACGGGGGAGCTATGGCTACACCTTC.

This clonotype was detected a few times. This chain uses TRBV29-1 with TRBJ2-5, with D possibly matching TRBD2 (5 bases). The V end was cut by 7 bases, the J end by 5 bases, with 17 bases between. This CDR3 spans 13 amino acids. Germline CDR1 and CDR2: SQVTM and ANQGSEA. CDR3 sequence reads: CSATWTPGETQYF. CDR3 nucleotide sequence: TGCAGCGCTACTTGGACTCCTGGGGAGACCCAGTACTTC.

The rearrangement uses TRBV5-1 and TRBJ1-2; no clear D gene. Germline V CDR1 and CDR2: SGHRS, YFSETQ. The V gene lost 0 bases and the J gene lost 4 bases, with 10 bases spanning the gap. This CDR3 has 14 residues. CDR3 sequence reads: CASSLGRVSYGYTF. The DNA for the CDR3 is TGCGCCAGCAGCTTGGGCCGGGTGAGCTATGGCTACACCTTC.

The rearrangement joins TRBV27 to TRBJ2-4; TRBD1 is a possible D gene (8 bases). This CDR3 spans 14 amino acids. The germline V and J ends were trimmed by 2 bases and 13 bases, with 18 bases remaining between them. Germline loops: CDR1 MNHEY, CDR2 SMNVEV (reference sequence). The CDR3 region is CASSLTGGGLVQYF. The CDR3 region has the DNA TGTGCCAGCAGTTTAACAGGGGGAGGGTTGGTGCAGTACTTC.

This chain connects TRBV2 to TRBJ2-3, with D possibly TRBD1 on 6 matching bases. The CDR3 spans 14 residues. Trimming stripped 7 bases from V and 4 bases from J, with 15 bases between. Germline values: CDR1 SNHLY, CDR2 FYNNEI. The CDR3 loop is CASKRGSVPDTQYF. In DNA, the CDR3 is TGTGCCAGCAAAAGGGGGTCTGTCCCAGATACGCAGTATTTT.

This chain links TRBV27 with TRBJ1-1; no clear D gene. Germline values: CDR1 MNHEY, CDR2 SMNVEV (reference sequence). V was trimmed by 6 bases and J by 11 bases, leaving 13 bases between them. The CDR3 runs to 11 residues. The CDR3 region has the DNA TGTGCCAGCAGCCGAGCGGGCACGGCTTTCTTT. It codes for CASSRAGTAFF.

The chain has TRBV5-1 and TRBJ2-5, with D maybe TRBD2 (7 bases). The tail of the sequence fits TRBJ2-7 better, so the J call may be wrong. Germline assignment: CDR1 SGHRS and CDR2 YFSETQ. The CDR3 is 15 amino acids. The CDR3 loop is CASSLVEGGSYEQYF. CDR3 sequence (DNA): TGCGCCAGCAGCTTGGTCGAGGGGGGGTCCTACGAGCAGTACTTC.

The chain combines TRBV5-1 with TRBJ1-2; no definite D call. Trimming shortened V by 3 bases and J by 2 bases, and 8 bases separated the two germline ends. The CDR3 extends over 13 amino acids. Germline V gives CDR1 SGHRS, CDR2 YFSETQ. For the CDR3, the DNA is TGCGCCAGCAGCTCAACAGAAAACTATGGCTACACCTTC. Translation: CASSSTENYGYTF.

This clonotype was recorded once. The chain uses TRBV6-1 and TRBJ2-1; no definite D call. There are 11 residues in the CDR3. Germline V CDR1 and CDR2: MNHNS, SASEGT. With 7 bases removed from V and 9 bases from J, the gap between germline ends came to 10 bases. The CDR3 is CASTRVGEQFF. The CDR3 region has the DNA TGTGCCAGCACTAGGGTGGGTGAGCAGTTCTTC.

This clonotype was detected ten times or more. The chain uses TRBV5-1 and TRBJ2-7; D might be TRBD1 (5 bases). Germline CDR1 SGHRS, CDR2 YFSETQ. This CDR3 is built from 14 residues. Deletions cut 5 bases from V and 6 bases from J, with 18 bases between. CDR3 nucleotide sequence: TGCGCCAGCAGGGTAAGCCAGGGAAAGGGCGAGCAGTACTTC. Translated: CASRVSQGKGEQYF.

The V gene is TRBV10-3, the J gene TRBJ2-3; TRBD2 agrees at 11 bases. V was clipped by 0 bases and J by 1 base; unmatched bases: 3. In germline, CDR1 is ENHRY, CDR2 SYGVKD. The CDR3 has 17 amino acids. DNA for the CDR3: TGTGCCATCAGTGAGTCCGAGACTAGCGGGGGCACAGATACGCAGTATTTT. The encoded protein is CAISESETSGGTDTQYF.

CDR3 protein: CASSSPGVGQPQHF. As DNA, the CDR3 is TGTGCCAGCAGTTCCCCCGGGGTCGGTCAGCCCCAGCATTTT. This chain connects TRBV6-5 to TRBJ1-5; D is unclear. This CDR3 is built from 14 residues. V was cut by 4 bases and J by 6 bases, with 13 bases left in between. CDR1 and CDR2 (germline): MNHEY, SVGAGI.

The chain links TRBV15 to TRBJ2-1, with a possible D match to TRBD2 (5 bases). V was cut by 7 bases and J by 9 bases, with 22 bases left in between. This CDR3 region has 15 residues. Germline CDR1 and CDR2: LNHNV and YYDKDF (reference sequence). CDR3 in amino acids: CATTPGNGPLLEQFF. CDR3 DNA sequence: TGTGCCACCACCCCCGGGAACGGGCCCCTACTTGAGCAGTTCTTC.

The J gene is TRBJ2-1, the V gene TRBV20-1; D gene unclear. CDR1 is DFQATT and CDR2 is SNEGSKA in the germline V gene (reference sequence). Trimming left V 3 bases short and J 8 bases short, with 26 bases between. The CDR3 is 17 residues long. This chain's CDR3 is CSARRYDSDQSSDEQFF. CDR3 coding DNA: TGCAGTGCTAGGAGGTATGACTCCGACCAGTCATCCGATGAGCAGTTCTTC.

This clonotype was recorded a few times. As DNA, the CDR3 is TGTGCCAGCAGGGGGACTAGCGCCTCCTACGAGCAGTACTTC. Translation gives CASRGTSASYEQYF. The chain uses TRBV27 and TRBJ2-7, with TRBD2 identical over 10 bases. The CDR3 is made up of 14 amino acids. The V gene end was trimmed by 6 bases and the J gene end by 0 bases; junction bases not matched to a gene: 2. Germline CDR1 and CDR2: MNHEY and SMNVEV (reference sequence).

J is TRBJ2-7 and V is TRBV5-1; 7 positions agree with TRBD1. CDR1 SGHRS and CDR2 YFSETQ come from the germline V gene. V dropped 4 bases and J dropped 4; count of bases not matched to a gene: 5. The CDR3 consists of 13 residues. This CDR3 reads CASSRGQQYEQYF. CDR3 bases: TGCGCCAGCAGCCGGGGACAGCAGTACGAGCAGTACTTC.

This clonotype was detected many times. This chain connects TRBV10-3 to TRBJ2-3, with 12 bases that match TRBD2. The germline gives CDR1 ENHRY, CDR2 SYGVKD. V was pared by 6 bases and J by 4 bases, with 5 bases of the junction left unmatched. CDR3 length equals 15 residues. In DNA form, the CDR3 reads TGTGCCATCAGGGGACTAGCGGGTAGTGCAGATACGCAGTATTTT. Encoded protein: CAIRGLAGSADTQYF.

This clonotype was observed once. The chain combines TRBV5-6 with TRBJ2-1; TRBD2 agrees at 13 bases. Germline V CDR1 and CDR2: SGHDT, YYEEEE. This CDR3 has 15 residues. Germline trimming cut 3 bases from V and 8 bases from J; bases unmatched to any gene: 5. The CDR3 spells CASSWGLAGPDEQFF. CDR3 in DNA: TGTGCCAGCAGCTGGGGACTAGCGGGACCGGATGAGCAGTTCTTC.

This rearrangement joins TRBV10-3 to TRBJ2-1; 7 bases align to TRBD1. With 2 bases clipped from V and 7 bases from J, the junction kept 8 bases outside the gene matches. Germline CDR1 is ENHRY and CDR2 is SYGVKD. This CDR3 spans 15 amino acids. This CDR3 reads CAISEADRMKNEQFF. CDR3 nucleotides: TGTGCCATCAGTGAGGCGGACAGGATGAAAAATGAGCAGTTCTTC.